This T cell receptor (beta chain) stems from a study of CD8+ T cells in alopecia areata. Study information: Twice a day, 5 to 10 mg of oral tofacitinib was administered to treated patients.

Ten or more counts support this clone. TCR sequencing used cDNA made by reverse transcription of extracted RNA. TCRdb's table, derived via immunoSEQ multiplex PCR, lists solely in-frame clones and lacks some. The data hold more than 150,000 clones, with 59% observed a single time. The CDR3 is made up of 13 amino acids. Germline V lookup: CDR1 MNHNY, CDR2 SVGAGI (reference sequence). Trimming took off 0 bases at V and 4 bases at J, with 6 bases between the two ends. The source is a human donor with alopecia areata. The specimen was CD4+ T cells sorted from blood, collected at week 0. The V gene is TRBV6-6, the J gene TRBJ1-1; D gene uncertain. CDR3 sequence (DNA): TGTGCCAGCAGTTACTCGATAGGCACTGAAGCTTTCTTT. Its protein product is CASSYSIGTEAFF.